The 28 T cell receptor beta chains listed next were all sequenced from one sample in a study of CD8 T cells in ankylosing spondylitis. TCRdb passed the 5' RACE reads through MiXCR, listing each CDR3 protein once. Of 150,000 to 200,000 distinct CDR3 sequences listed, over 10% are singletons. Material: blood, either unsorted or a sorted T cell fraction (not recorded which). These receptors came from a female donor with ankylosing spondylitis or in good health (not recorded which).

This clonotype was picked up many times. The rearrangement uses TRBV5-1 and TRBJ2-3; D perhaps matches TRBD1 (5 bases). The CDR3 runs to 14 residues. Trimming removed 0 bases at V and 4 bases at J, with 9 bases between. Germline V gene sequence: CDR1 SGHRS, CDR2 YFSETQ. CDR3 region: CASSLAVTADTQYF. In nucleotides, the CDR3 is TGCGCCAGCAGCTTGGCCGTGACAGCAGATACGCAGTATTTT.

This clonotype was picked up many times. The CDR3 nucleotides read TGTGCCAGCAGCTTGGATCTTAGCACAGATACGCAGTATTTT. Translation gives CASSLDLSTDTQYF. This chain connects TRBV5-6 to TRBJ2-3; D remains unclear. Germline V CDR1 and CDR2: SGHDT, YYEEEE. The V gene lost 0 bases and the J gene lost 0 bases, with 5 bases spanning the gap. This CDR3 is 14 amino acids long.

This clonotype has at least ten counts. This chain connects TRBV6-2 or TRBV6-3 to TRBJ2-7; 7 bases are shared with TRBD1. Trimming took 6 bases from V and 7 from J; bases not matched to a gene: 9. From germline, CDR1 is MNHEY and CDR2 SVGEGT. The CDR3 has 13 residues. CDR3 in DNA: TGTGCCAGCAGCTACAGGGGAGAGGGGGAGCAGTACTTC. This sequence encodes CASSYRGEGEQYF.

This clonotype appeared many times. The chain carries TRBV27 and TRBJ2-4; D is ambiguous. Trimming cost V 2 bases and J 0 bases, with 11 bases left between them. The germline gives CDR1 MNHEY, CDR2 SMNVEV (reference sequence). The CDR3 has 16 residues. CDR3 in DNA: TGTGCCAGCAGTTTAAACCCCAGTCTAGCCAAAAACATTCAGTACTTC. Protein: CASSLNPSLAKNIQYF.

This clonotype was observed many times. The chain carries TRBV10-3 and TRBJ2-2; D is ambiguous. CDR3 length: 14 residues. V was clipped by 10 bases and J by 7 bases, with 19 bases between them. Germline values: CDR1 ENHRY, CDR2 SYGVKD. The DNA of the CDR3 is TGTGCCACCATGGAAGGGCATGTGGTCGGGGAGCTGTTTTTT. This encodes CATMEGHVVGELFF.

This clonotype came up many times. This chain uses TRBV20-1 with TRBJ2-7; 7 nucleotides agree with TRBD1. The J segment lost 4 bases and the V segment lost 6 bases, leaving 15 bases of the junction unmatched. The CDR3 has 15 amino acids. CDR1 is DFQATT, CDR2 SNEGSKA, per germline (reference sequence). The DNA of the CDR3 is TGCAGTGCCCCGCTATTCACAGGGGAATGGTACGAGCAGTACTTC. Its translation: CSAPLFTGEWYEQYF.

This clonotype was seen ten or more times. Here the CDR3 reads CASSPGTYTDTQYF. CDR3 DNA sequence: TGTGCCAGCAGCCCCGGGACGTACACAGATACGCAGTATTTT. The chain is built from TRBV7-2 and TRBJ2-3; D possibly matches TRBD1 or TRBD2 (5 bases each). Trimming cost V 5 bases and J 2 bases, with 11 bases left between them. Germline CDR1 is SGHTA and CDR2 is FQGNSA. This CDR3 has 14 residues.

This clonotype was counted at least ten times. The V call is TRBV12-3 or TRBV12-4, the J call TRBJ1-5; D is possibly TRBD1 (6 bases). Trimming removed 8 bases at V and 1 base at J, with 18 bases between. This CDR3 comprises 16 residues. This CDR3 is CASAPLRGASNQPQHF. The CDR3 DNA sequence: TGTGCCAGCGCCCCTCTTCGGGGGGCGAGCAATCAGCCCCAGCATTTT.

The chain couples TRBV30 to TRBJ2-2, with D perhaps being TRBD1 or TRBD2 (5 bases each). CDR3 length: 14 amino acids. The germline V gene encodes CDR1 GTSNPN and CDR2 SVGIG (reference sequence). Trimming pared 3 bases from V and 2 bases from J, leaving 10 bases between. In nucleotides, the CDR3 is TGTGCCTGGAGGGGACCGGGAAACACCGGGGAGCTGTTTTTT. It yields the protein CAWRGPGNTGELFF.

Relative to its sample, this clonotype is medium-sized. CDR3 sequence reads: CASSPGPTGELFF. CDR3 coding DNA: TGCGCCAGCAGCCCCGGACCAACCGGGGAGCTGTTTTTT. The V call is TRBV5-1, the J call TRBJ2-2; no firm D call. Germline CDR1 reads SGHRS; CDR2 reads YFSETQ. CDR3 length: 13 amino acids. V was cut by 4 bases and J by 5 bases, with 9 bases left in between.

This clonotype was detected a few times. The chain combines TRBV20-1 with TRBJ2-3; TRBD2 agrees at 12 bases. The CDR3 length is 15 residues. The J segment lost 6 bases and the V segment lost 6 bases, leaving 10 bases of the junction unmatched. Germline CDR1 is DFQATT and CDR2 is SNEGSKA (reference sequence). CDR3 DNA: TGCAGTGCCATTCGGACTAGCGGGAATGAGGATACGCAGTATTTT. Translated: CSAIRTSGNEDTQYF.

The chain joins TRBV14 to TRBJ2-7, with unresolved D. The V gene's germline CDR1 is SGHDN and CDR2 FVKESK. The germline V and J ends were trimmed by 3 bases and 3 bases, with 15 bases remaining between them. This CDR3 has 15 amino acids. The CDR3 region has the DNA TGTGCCAGCAGCCATCTCCTGACTGGTATCTACGAGCAGTACTTC. It is translated as CASSHLLTGIYEQYF.

Only a few counts were recorded for this clonotype. The chain links TRBV11-2 to TRBJ2-5; 8 bases match TRBD1. Per the germline V gene, CDR1 is SGHAT and CDR2 is FQNNGV. CDR3 size: 15 residues. The V and J ends lost 4 bases and 2 bases, in that order; junction bases with no gene match: 6. The CDR3 region has the DNA TGTGCCAGCAGCTCCCCACAGGGGGGACAAGAGACCCAGTACTTC. The encoded protein is CASSSPQGGQETQYF.

This clonotype was recorded a few times. The V call is TRBV12-3 or TRBV12-4, the J call TRBJ1-3; D not certain. Trimming removed 3 bases from V and 0 bases from J, with 6 bases in between. CDR3 length: 14 residues. In DNA form, the CDR3 reads TGTGCCAGCAGTTTCGTGAACTCTGGAAACACCATATATTTT. It specifies CASSFVNSGNTIYF.

This clonotype appeared many times. V usage is TRBV5-6 and J usage is TRBJ2-7; no clear D. This CDR3 spans 14 amino acids. Trimming removed 5 bases at V and 0 bases at J, with 12 bases between. CDR1 and CDR2 from the germline V gene are SGHDT and YYEEEE. In DNA, the CDR3 is TGTGCCAGCAGACTGTCTGGTGACTCCTACGAGCAGTACTTC. It translates to CASRLSGDSYEQYF.

The V and J genes are TRBV18 and TRBJ2-7, with D possibly being TRBD1 or TRBD2 (5 bases each). The CDR3 loop spans 14 amino acids. Germline loops: CDR1 KGHSH, CDR2 LQKENI. Deletions cut 6 bases from V and 1 base from J, with 13 bases between. CDR3 coding DNA: TGTGCCAGCTCCCCGGGACGTATGTCCTACGAGCAGTACTTC. The encoded protein is CASSPGRMSYEQYF.

This clonotype was detected ten times or more. The rearrangement links TRBV20-1 to TRBJ1-5; possible D gene TRBD1, 6 bases. The CDR3 has 15 residues. Germline V gene sequence: CDR1 DFQATT, CDR2 SNEGSKA (reference sequence). Trimming removed 0 bases at V and 0 bases at J, with 9 bases between. The CDR3 protein is CSAREGGHSNQPQHF. For the CDR3, the DNA is TGCAGTGCTAGAGAAGGGGGGCATAGCAATCAGCCCCAGCATTTT.

This clonotype was seen a few times. The chain uses TRBV7-2 and TRBJ1-1; D not resolved. V gave up 2 bases and J gave up 1 base, with 14 bases separating them. This CDR3 comprises 16 residues. CDR1 is SGHTA and CDR2 is FQGNSA in the germline V gene. This CDR3 is CASSLNPLFKNTEAFF. The CDR3 bases are TGTGCCAGCAGCTTAAACCCCCTTTTTAAGAACACTGAAGCTTTCTTT.

This clonotype has a count of ten or more. The chain has TRBV10-3 and TRBJ1-5, with a possible D match to TRBD1 (5 bases). The CDR3 has 12 residues. The V gene lost 4 bases and the J gene lost 9 bases, with 10 bases spanning the gap. The germline V gene has CDR1 ENHRY and CDR2 SYGVKD. CDR3 DNA: TGTGCCATCAGTGGCGACAGTGCGCCCCAGCATTTT. As protein: CAISGDSAPQHF.

This clonotype was recorded many times. The J gene is TRBJ2-3, the V gene TRBV2; perhaps TRBD2 as D (5 bases). The CDR3 spans 14 residues. Trimming took 8 bases from V and 1 from J, leaving 13 bases between them. Per germline, CDR1 SNHLY and CDR2 FYNNEI. The CDR3 protein is CASQAGGRTDTQYF. Written as DNA, the CDR3 is TGTGCCAGCCAGGCGGGTGGACGCACAGATACGCAGTATTTT.

The genes are TRBV4-2 and TRBJ1-6; D is uncertain. The CDR3 has 16 amino acids. Trimming cost V 1 base and J 7 bases, with 14 bases left between them. The germline V gene has CDR1 LGHNA and CDR2 YNFKEQ. The CDR3 sequence is CASSQVASDLNSPLHF. The CDR3 bases are TGTGCCAGCAGCCAAGTTGCGTCAGACCTGAATTCACCCCTCCACTTT.

In this sample, this clonotype turned up many times. V gene TRBV5-5 combines with J gene TRBJ1-6, with D uncertain. This CDR3 is built from 16 residues. CDR1 is SGHKS, CDR2 YYEKEE, per germline (reference sequence). V was trimmed by 4 bases and J by 5 bases, leaving 16 bases between them. Written as DNA, the CDR3 is TGTGCCAGCAGCCCCATCCGCGGATTCAATAATTCACCCCTCCACTTT. It yields the protein CASSPIRGFNNSPLHF.

This clonotype was seen at least ten times. The rearrangement joins TRBV7-2 to TRBJ2-1, with TRBD2 identical over 9 bases. This CDR3 contains 15 residues. V was clipped by 1 base and J by 8 bases; unmatched bases: 6. Germline CDR1 SGHTA, CDR2 FQGNSA. For the CDR3, the DNA is TGTGCCAGCAGCTTAGATGGGACTAGCTTCCATGAGCAGTTCTTC. Amino acid sequence: CASSLDGTSFHEQFF.

This clonotype occurred many times. This chain uses TRBV7-2 with TRBJ1-1; tentatively, D is TRBD1 (5 bases). The CDR3 runs to 15 residues. The V and J ends lost 5 bases and 0 bases respectively, with 13 bases between them. Germline-derived CDR1 and CDR2 are SGHTA and FQGNSA. CDR3 coding DNA: TGTGCCAGCAGCCCAGCTACAGGACTGAACACTGAAGCTTTCTTT. This gives the protein CASSPATGLNTEAFF.

This clonotype was counted at least ten times. This chain connects TRBV12-3 or TRBV12-4 to TRBJ1-6; perhaps TRBD1 as D (5 bases). This CDR3 spans 14 amino acids. V shed 6 bases and J shed 8 bases, with 14 bases lying between them. This CDR3 reads CASSPTVRDSPLHF. The CDR3 DNA reads TGTGCCAGCAGCCCGACAGTTAGGGATTCACCCCTCCACTTT.

There are a few counts of this clonotype. This rearrangement joins TRBV2 to TRBJ2-1, with 11 bases lining up with TRBD2. V shed 8 bases and J 0 bases; nucleotides not matched to a gene: 15. The CDR3 has 19 residues. Germline V lookup: CDR1 SNHLY, CDR2 FYNNEI. The CDR3 sequence: CASCFELAGGGSSYNEQFF. CDR3 nucleotide sequence: TGTGCCAGCTGTTTCGAGCTAGCGGGAGGCGGAAGCTCCTACAATGAGCAGTTCTTC.

This clonotype has only a few counts. This sequence joins TRBV7-2 and TRBJ2-1, with D perhaps TRBD2 (6 bases). The V end was cut by 3 bases, the J end by 4 bases, with 10 bases between. The CDR3 has 14 residues. The germline gives CDR1 SGHTA, CDR2 FQGNSA. The CDR3 is CASSFWGDYNEQFF. The CDR3 coding sequence is TGTGCCAGCAGCTTCTGGGGGGATTACAATGAGCAGTTCTTC.

In this sample, this clonotype turned up many times. This chain uses TRBV6-1 with TRBJ2-2; 11 positions match TRBD2. Trimming removed 6 bases from V and 5 bases from J; junction bases left unmatched: 5. The V gene's germline CDR1 is MNHNS and CDR2 SASEGT. The CDR3 loop spans 15 amino acids. DNA for the CDR3: TGTGCCAGCAGCCTTAGCGGGAGGGGGACCGGGGAGCTGTTTTTT. It yields the protein CASSLSGRGTGELFF.